These T cell receptor beta chains were read from a single sample in a study of blood T cells in healthy people across ages. TCRdb re-derived calls from the 5' RACE reads in MiXCR, one entry per CDR3 protein. This table holds approximately 850,000 distinct CDR3 sequences, under 45% found once. Sequenced input: blood. These receptors were taken from a man between 60 and 75 years old in good health. Each CDR3 is given with its conserved first and last residue. D genes are given only for firm matches. Clone size is shown for a subset of rows, as once, few, many or a class of expanded clone.

size	J	V	D	CDR3	DNA
-	TRBJ2-3	TRBV6-2/TRBV6-3	TRBD2	CASSSRLAGKRPDTQYF	TGTGCCAGCAGTTCTCGACTAGCGGGGAAACGTCCAGATACGCAGTATTTT
-	TRBJ2-2	TRBV15	-	CATSRVVTNTGELFF	TGTGCCACCAGCAGAGTCGTCACGAACACCGGGGAGCTGTTTTTT
many	TRBJ2-1	TRBV7-2	TRBD2	CASSLTSGLNEQFF	TGTGCCAGCAGTTTGACTAGCGGTCTCAATGAGCAGTTCTTC
many	TRBJ2-7	TRBV12-3/TRBV12-4	TRBD2	CASSLTSGAYEQYF	TGTGCCAGCAGTTTAACTAGCGGGGCCTACGAGCAGTACTTC
-	TRBJ2-1	TRBV3-1	TRBD2	CASSQGLAGAATYNEQFF	TGTGCCAGCAGCCAAGGGCTAGCGGGGGCAGCCACCTACAATGAGCAGTTCTTC
few	TRBJ2-1	TRBV28	-	CASTLRPQGDQFF	TGTGCCAGCACCCTCCGACCCCAGGGTGACCAGTTCTTC
-	TRBJ2-3	TRBV7-6	TRBD2	CASSVGGFTDTQYF	TGTGCCAGCAGCGTGGGGGGGTTCACAGATACGCAGTATTTT
-	TRBJ2-7	TRBV6-2/TRBV6-3	TRBD1	CASSGTGALTPRYEQYF	TGTGCCAGCAGTGGAACAGGGGCTCTCACTCCCCGCTACGAGCAGTACTTC
few	TRBJ1-4	TRBV7-9	TRBD1	CASSVGGSGEKLFF	TGTGCCAGCAGCGTAGGGGGCTCAGGCGAAAAACTGTTTTTT
-	TRBJ1-5	TRBV20-1	-	CSARVLNGDQPQHF	TGCAGTGCTAGAGTACTTAATGGCGATCAGCCCCAGCATTTT
few	TRBJ2-3	TRBV20-1	-	CSARGRSGITDTQYF	TGCAGTGCTAGAGGCCGTAGCGGAATCACAGATACGCAGTATTTT
-	TRBJ2-7	TRBV4-1	-	CASSPLGTRGPYEQYF	TGCGCCAGCAGCCCCCTCGGGACAAGGGGTCCCTACGAGCAGTACTTC
-	TRBJ1-2	TRBV25-1	-	CASSRDANYGYTF	TGTGCCAGCAGTAGGGACGCCAACTATGGCTACACCTTC
once	TRBJ2-3	TRBV20-1	TRBD2	CSARDAAGGPQYF	TGCAGTGCTAGAGATGCGGCGGGGGGACCCCAGTATTTT
-	TRBJ2-1	TRBV7-9	TRBD1	CASSFRDRVINEQFF	TGTGCCAGCAGCTTCCGGGACAGGGTCATCAATGAGCAGTTCTTC
once	TRBJ2-7	TRBV5-1	-	CASSSSRGSSNEQYF	TGCGCCAGCAGCTCCTCTAGAGGGAGTTCCAACGAGCAGTACTTC
-	TRBJ2-3	TRBV4-3	TRBD2	CASSQGPGTSIHTQYF	TGCGCCAGCAGCCAAGGCCCTGGGACTAGCATACATACGCAGTATTTT
few	TRBJ2-5	TRBV11-3	-	CASSSRQTDQETQYF	TGTGCCAGCAGCTCGAGACAGACAGATCAAGAGACCCAGTACTTC
-	TRBJ2-4	TRBV6-2/TRBV6-3	-	CASSYYSGFSQNIQYF	TGTGCCAGCAGTTACTATAGCGGCTTCTCCCAAAACATTCAGTACTTC
-	TRBJ2-3	TRBV24-1	TRBD2	CATSGKGTSGTDTQYF	TGTGCCACCAGTGGCAAGGGGACTAGCGGTACAGATACGCAGTATTTT
-	TRBJ2-3	TRBV7-2	TRBD2	CASSLAWGSGYTDTQYF	TGTGCCAGCAGCTTAGCTTGGGGTAGCGGGTACACAGATACGCAGTATTTT
-	TRBJ1-2	TRBV27	-	CASSPAPGYYYGYTF	TGTGCCAGCAGCCCCGCCCCAGGGTATTACTATGGCTACACCTTC
-	TRBJ2-7	TRBV27	TRBD1	CASGTKTGLGEQYF	TGTGCCAGCGGGACGAAGACAGGGCTAGGCGAGCAGTACTTC
many	TRBJ2-7	TRBV5-1	-	CASGPGPSYEQYF	TGCGCCAGCGGGCCGGGACCCTCCTACGAGCAGTACTTC
-	TRBJ1-3	TRBV5-1	TRBD1	CASSLTGQGENTIYF	TGCGCCAGCAGCTTGACGGGACAGGGGGAAAACACCATATATTTT
-	TRBJ1-2	TRBV20-1	-	CSATGLNYGYTF	TGCAGTGCTACGGGACTAAACTATGGCTACACCTTC
-	TRBJ1-5	TRBV10-3	-	CAISDGHQPQHF	TGTGCCATCAGTGACGGCCATCAGCCCCAGCATTTT
few	TRBJ1-2	TRBV6-1	-	CASSEGLATGYGYTF	TGTGCCAGCAGTGAAGGCCTGGCGACGGGGTATGGCTACACCTTC
-	TRBJ2-7	TRBV4-3	-	CASSQDRYSVRYEQYF	TGCGCCAGCAGCCAAGATCGATACTCCGTCCGCTACGAGCAGTACTTC
few	TRBJ2-2	TRBV20-1	TRBD2	CSARTSGGASGELFF	TGCAGTGCCCGGACTAGCGGGGGGGCCAGCGGGGAGCTGTTTTTT
-	TRBJ2-3	TRBV18	-	CASSPPMGTDTQYF	TGTGCCAGCTCACCACCAATGGGGACAGATACGCAGTATTTT
-	TRBJ2-1	TRBV25-1	-	CASSVGGGPRNEQFF	TGTGCCAGCAGTGTGGGAGGGGGCCCCCGCAATGAGCAGTTCTTC
-	TRBJ1-2	TRBV4-1	-	CASSQRVTGSLHGYTF	TGCGCCAGCAGCCAGAGGGTTACCGGGAGCCTCCATGGCTACACCTTC
-	TRBJ2-5	TRBV10-3	-	CAISGQEGGRQDTQYF	TGTGCCATCAGCGGGCAAGAAGGGGGTAGGCAAGACACCCAGTACTTC
few	TRBJ1-2	TRBV20-1	-	CSPRVRAMDYGYTF	TGCAGTCCTAGAGTTAGAGCGATGGACTATGGCTACACCTTC
-	TRBJ1-2	TRBV6-2/TRBV6-3	-	CASSFPTGFRYGYTF	TGTGCCAGCAGCTTTCCTACAGGTTTTCGGTATGGCTACACCTTC
-	TRBJ2-3	TRBV11-3	-	CASSVAGAGDTQYF	TGTGCCAGCAGCGTAGCAGGAGCGGGTGATACGCAGTATTTT
few	TRBJ2-1	TRBV5-1	-	CASSLGVPYNEQFF	TGCGCCAGCAGTTTGGGCGTGCCCTACAATGAGCAGTTCTTC
-	TRBJ2-7	TRBV15	TRBD1	CATSREGQEPLSYEQYF	TGTGCCACCAGCAGAGAAGGACAGGAACCCCTCTCCTACGAGCAGTACTTC
-	TRBJ2-1	TRBV5-1	-	CASSLAHQGRDEQFF	TGCGCCAGCAGCTTGGCCCACCAGGGGAGGGATGAGCAGTTCTTC
few	TRBJ2-3	TRBV5-1	-	CASSEADSTDTQYF	TGCGCCAGCAGCGAGGCGGATTCCACAGATACGCAGTATTTT
-	TRBJ2-5	TRBV20-1	TRBD2	CSALAGLVETQYF	TGCAGTGCTCTAGCGGGGTTGGTGGAGACCCAGTACTTC
-	TRBJ1-1	TRBV9	-	CASSQTIGTYTEAFF	TGTGCCAGCAGCCAAACCATCGGGACATACACTGAAGCTTTCTTT
many	TRBJ2-5	TRBV5-1	-	CASSLTAGQETQYF	TGCGCCAGCAGCTTGACGGCAGGGCAAGAGACCCAGTACTTC
few	TRBJ2-5	TRBV12-3/TRBV12-4	-	CASRGLNQETQYF	TGTGCCAGCAGAGGACTAAATCAAGAGACCCAGTACTTC
-	TRBJ2-3	TRBV20-1	-	CSAPPLGGTQYF	TGCAGTGCTCCTCCCCTCGGGGGTACGCAGTATTTT
few	TRBJ2-7	TRBV6-2/TRBV6-3	-	CASKSLQGAYEQYF	TGTGCCAGCAAAAGTCTCCAGGGAGCCTACGAGCAGTACTTC
few	TRBJ1-1	TRBV7-9	-	CASSLVQGNTEAFF	TGTGCCAGCAGCTTGGTCCAGGGGAACACTGAAGCTTTCTTT
few	TRBJ1-5	TRBV2	TRBD1	CASSRRGFNQPQHF	TGTGCCAGCAGCCGCAGGGGGTTCAATCAGCCCCAGCATTTT
many	TRBJ1-6	TRBV10-3	-	CAISENNSPLHF	TGTGCCATCAGTGAAAATAATTCACCCCTCCACTTT
few	TRBJ2-3	TRBV12-3/TRBV12-4	TRBD2	CASSWSGADTQYF	TGTGCCAGCAGTTGGAGCGGGGCAGATACGCAGTATTTT